Below are 5 T cell receptor beta chains sequenced from a single sample in a study of blood T cell repertoires in COVID-19. Method: immunoSEQ multiplex PCR; TCRdb's copy keeps in-frame clones and lacks some. The table lists hundreds of thousands of clones, roughly 89% of them singletons, with 1.4% in the top ten. The sequenced material came from peripheral blood. These receptors all come from a woman aged 25 to 39 with active or convalescent COVID-19.

The chain is built from TRBV5-1 and TRBJ1-2; 8 nucleotides agree with TRBD1. Trimming removed 4 bases from V and 5 bases from J; junction bases left unmatched: 7. Germline assignment: CDR1 SGHRS and CDR2 YFSETQ. This CDR3 is built from 14 residues. The CDR3 is CASSQTGGEYGYTF. CDR3 coding DNA: TGCGCCAGCAGCCAAACAGGGGGAGAATATGGCTACACCTTC.

V usage is TRBV12-3 or TRBV12-4 and J usage is TRBJ1-1, with D tentatively TRBD1 (6 bases). V was clipped by 3 bases and J by 14 bases, with 19 bases between them. The CDR3 has 13 residues. The CDR3: CASSFRGGRLSFF. For the CDR3, the DNA is TGTGCCAGCAGTTTTAGGGGGGGTCGCCTGAGCTTCTTT.

The rearrangement joins TRBV30 to TRBJ2-3; D gene ambiguous. Germline V lookup: CDR1 GTSNPN, CDR2 SVGIG (reference sequence). The V end was cut by 0 bases, the J end by 6 bases, with 13 bases between. This CDR3 comprises 14 residues. As DNA, the CDR3 is TGTGCCTGGAGTGTACTCCTCCCATGGGATACGCAGTATTTT. Translated, it gives CAWSVLLPWDTQYF.

The CDR3 protein is CASSSSGADSYEQYF. The DNA for the CDR3 is TGTGCCAGCAGCTCAAGCGGGGCCGACTCCTACGAGCAGTACTTC. The chain employs TRBV28 and TRBJ2-7, with 7 bases identical to TRBD2. V lost 6 bases, J lost 0 bases, and 8 bases stayed unmatched. Per germline, CDR1 MDHEN and CDR2 SYDVKM. The CDR3 is made up of 15 amino acids. The variable domain in full, completed from reference TRBV28 and TRBJ2-7, reads DVKVTQSSRYLVKRTGEKVFLECVQDMDHENMFWYRQDPGLGLRLIYFSYDVKMKEKGDIPEGYSVSREKKERFSLILESASTNQTSMYLCASSSSGADSYEQYFGPGTRLTVT.

This chain joins TRBV7-8 and TRBJ1-5, with D perhaps matching TRBD1 (6 bases). This CDR3 is built from 15 residues. Per the germline V gene, CDR1 is SGHVS and CDR2 is FQNEAQ. V lost 1 base to trimming and J lost 2 bases, with 9 bases between them. The CDR3: CASSLDRVGNQPQHF. CDR3 nucleotide sequence: TGTGCCAGCAGCTTAGACAGGGTTGGCAATCAGCCCCAGCATTTT.